This T cell receptor beta chain was found in a study of molecular identifiers for immune sequencing clone quantification. Construction of naive CD8 libraries employed about 19,000 to 1,000,000 sorted cells together with 10%, 30% or 50% RNA. Via MiXCR, TCRdb re-called the PCR reads, giving one row per CDR3 protein. The sample lists 80,000 to 100,000 distinct CDR3 sequences; around 24% were seen once. Study conclusions and caveats: Because of identical TCR molecules sharing a barcode, sizes of highly expanded clones could be underestimated. Detecting spiked Jurkat TCR RNA from one cell among about a million naive cells was reportedly possible. Whereas naive cells kept under 1% of molecules in clones above 20 RNA copies, such clones held over 97% in effectors.

This CDR3 comprises 15 residues. Trimming cost V 7 bases and J 3 bases; bases outside gene matches: 10. The germline CDR1 and CDR2 sequences are PRHDT and FYEKMQ (reference sequence). Comment on this clonotype: No antigen is known for it.

The sequencing input was naive CD8+ T cells from blood, with Jurkat cell RNA spiked in. Subset described: FACS-sorted CD8+CD4-CCR7+CD45RA+ naive T cells. The rearrangement links TRBV13 to TRBJ2-7; TRBD1 agrees at 9 bases. The origin of this receptor is a human donor in good health. Some libraries in this study had Jurkat cell RNA spiked in. Here the CDR3 reads CASTPGGDRDYEQYF. The CDR3 DNA follows: TGTGCCAGCACCCCAGGGGGGGACAGGGACTACGAGCAGTACTTC. Complete variable domain (other parts from reference TRBV13 and TRBJ2-7): AAGVIQSPRHLIKEKRETATLKCYPIPRHDTVYWYQQGPGQDPQFLISFYEKMQSDKGSIPDRFSAQQFSDYHSELNMSSLELGDSALYFCASTPGGDRDYEQYFGPGTRLTVT.